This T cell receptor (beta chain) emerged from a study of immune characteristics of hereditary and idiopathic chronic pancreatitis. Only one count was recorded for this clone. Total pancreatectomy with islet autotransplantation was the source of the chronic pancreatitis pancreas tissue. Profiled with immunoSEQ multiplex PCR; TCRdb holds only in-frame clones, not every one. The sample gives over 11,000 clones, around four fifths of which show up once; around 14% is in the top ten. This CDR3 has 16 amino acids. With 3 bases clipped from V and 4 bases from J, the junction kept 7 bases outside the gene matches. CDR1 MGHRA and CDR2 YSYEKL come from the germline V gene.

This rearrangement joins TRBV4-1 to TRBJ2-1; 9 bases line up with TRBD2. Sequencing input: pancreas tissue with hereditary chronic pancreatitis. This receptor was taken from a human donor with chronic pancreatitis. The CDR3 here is CASSQGREGLYNEQFF. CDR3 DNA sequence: TGCGCCAGCAGCCAGGGGCGGGAGGGCCTTTACAATGAGCAGTTCTTC.